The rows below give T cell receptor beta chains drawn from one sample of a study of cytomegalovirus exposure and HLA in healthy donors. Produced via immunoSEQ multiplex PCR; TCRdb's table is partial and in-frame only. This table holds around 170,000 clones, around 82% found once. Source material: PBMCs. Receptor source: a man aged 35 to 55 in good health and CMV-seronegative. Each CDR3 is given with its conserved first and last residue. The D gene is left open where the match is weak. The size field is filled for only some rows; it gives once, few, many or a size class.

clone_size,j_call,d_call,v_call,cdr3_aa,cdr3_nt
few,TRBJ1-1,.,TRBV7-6,CASSLGQVHTEAFF,TGTGCCAGCAGCTTAGGGCAGGTCCACACTGAAGCTTTCTTT
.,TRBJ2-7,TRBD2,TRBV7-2,CASSYIAGGIYEQYF,TGTGCCAGCAGCTATATAGCGGGAGGCATCTACGAGCAGTACTTC
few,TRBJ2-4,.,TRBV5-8,CASSQGPIQYF,TGTGCCAGCAGCCAGGGCCCTATTCAGTACTTC
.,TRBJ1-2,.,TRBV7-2,CASSYRVMGGYTF,TGTGCCAGCAGCTACAGGGTAATGGGTGGCTACACCTTC
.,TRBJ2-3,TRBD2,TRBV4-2,CASSQEGQREGGDTQYF,TGTGCCAGCAGCCAAGAGGGGCAGCGGGAGGGAGGAGATACGCAGTATTTT
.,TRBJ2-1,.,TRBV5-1,CASSFETSGDEQFF,TGCGCCAGCAGCTTCGAGACTAGTGGGGATGAGCAGTTCTTC
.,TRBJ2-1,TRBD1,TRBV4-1,CASSQGQGVHEQFF,TGCGCCAGCAGCCAAGGACAGGGAGTCCATGAGCAGTTCTTC
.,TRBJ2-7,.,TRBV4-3,CASSQDMNRGLDYEQYF,TGCGCCAGCAGCCAAGACATGAATAGAGGGCTGGACTACGAGCAGTACTTC
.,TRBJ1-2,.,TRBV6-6,CASSSDRRRGYTF,TGTGCCAGCAGTTCGGACAGAAGAAGGGGCTACACCTTC
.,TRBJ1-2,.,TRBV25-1,CASSGQGAYGYTF,TGTGCCAGCAGTGGACAAGGGGCCTATGGCTACACCTTC
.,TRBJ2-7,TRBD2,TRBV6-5,CASRNSGRGAYEQYF,TGTGCCAGCAGGAACTCAGGACGGGGGGCCTACGAGCAGTACTTC
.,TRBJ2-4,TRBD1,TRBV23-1,CASSHQGTGTAKNIQYF,TGCGCCAGCAGCCATCAAGGGACAGGGACAGCCAAAAACATTCAGTACTTC
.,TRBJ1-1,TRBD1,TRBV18,CASSGTGGEGDTEAFF,TGTGCCAGCTCCGGGACAGGGGGCGAGGGAGACACTGAAGCTTTCTTT
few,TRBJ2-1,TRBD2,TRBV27,CASSPRTSGTYAVQFF,TGTGCCAGCAGTCCCCGGACTAGCGGGACTTACGCGGTGCAGTTCTTC
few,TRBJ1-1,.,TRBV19,CASNGGNTEAFF,TGTGCCAGTAATGGAGGGAACACTGAAGCTTTCTTT
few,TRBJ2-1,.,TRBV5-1,CASSQTDYNEQFF,TGCGCCAGCAGTCAGACAGACTACAATGAGCAGTTCTTC
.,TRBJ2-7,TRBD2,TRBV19,CASSNPGGTYEQYF,TGTGCCAGTAGTAACCCCGGGGGGACCTACGAGCAGTACTTC
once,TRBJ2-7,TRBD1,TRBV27,CASSRQGDSYEQYF,TGTGCCAGCAGCCGACAGGGTGATTCCTACGAGCAGTACTTC
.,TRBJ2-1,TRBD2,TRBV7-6,CASSLGQLAKNNEQFF,TGTGCCAGCAGCTTAGGTCAACTAGCGAAAAACAATGAGCAGTTCTTC
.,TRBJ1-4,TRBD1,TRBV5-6,CASSPSTGGVEKLFF,TGTGCCAGCAGCCCGTCGACAGGGGGTGTAGAAAAACTGTTTTTT
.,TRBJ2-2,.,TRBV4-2,CASSLPGSGNTGELFF,TGTGCCAGCAGCCTTCCGGGTAGCGGGAACACCGGGGAGCTGTTTTTT
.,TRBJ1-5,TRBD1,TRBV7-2,CASSSTPDRVQPQHF,TGTGCCAGCAGCTCCACCCCTGACAGGGTACAGCCCCAGCATTTT
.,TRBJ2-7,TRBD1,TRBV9,CASSVIRDRDSYEQYF,TGTGCCAGCAGCGTGATAAGGGACAGGGATTCCTACGAGCAGTACTTC
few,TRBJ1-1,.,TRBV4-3,CASSQDGRGTEAFF,TGCGCCAGCAGCCAAGATGGGAGGGGCACTGAAGCTTTCTTT
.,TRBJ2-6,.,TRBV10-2,CASSDAAGANVLTF,TGCGCCAGCAGTGACGCAGCTGGGGCCAACGTCCTGACTTTC